This TCR beta chain was sequenced during a study of naive and memory T cell subsets. Two oligonucleotides, mixed equimolar, formed the beta constant-region primer covering TRBC1 and TRBC2. Each CDR3 protein is one row after TCRdb ran MiXCR on the UMI-ligation and nested PCR reads. The data contain under 150,000 distinct CDR3 sequences, over 15% of them singletons. The CDR3 contains 13 residues. CDR1 MNHEY and CDR2 SMNVEV come from the germline V gene (reference sequence). The V end lost 7 bases, the J end lost 0 bases, and 9 bases lay between the germline ends. This clonotype was found a few times. Overnight CMV lysate stimulation of fresh PBMCs defined donor CMV status by CD4+ IFNgamma. After CD4 positive bead selection, the CD4-negative fraction gave CD8 T cells. Cells stained for CD3, CD4, CD8, CD45RA, CD27 and viability were sorted into four CD45RA/CD27 subsets.

The V gene is TRBV27, the J gene TRBJ1-1, with D uncertain. The specimen sequenced was naive CD4+ T cells from blood. The receptor was isolated from a human donor in good health. The CDR3 protein is CASTPNLNTEAFF. In DNA form, the CDR3 reads TGTGCCAGCACCCCAAACCTGAACACTGAAGCTTTCTTT.